This T cell receptor (beta chain) was obtained from a study of T-cell memory formation after mild COVID-19. CDR1 and CDR2 from the germline V gene are MNHEY and SVGAGI. The CDR3 has 14 amino acids. Trimming pared 5 bases from V and 1 base from J, leaving 11 bases between. With constant-segment primers, 5'RACE yielded cDNA libraries of TCR alpha and TCR beta that carried sample barcodes and UMIs. TCRdb re-called the 5' RACE reads through MiXCR, storing one row per CDR3 protein. In the table there are about 470,000 distinct CDR3 sequences, about 20% of which are singletons. The chain couples TRBV6-5 to TRBJ1-1; D gene uncertain. The source is an adult woman who had mild COVID-19 (a few samples of this study predate the infection). Cell type and time point are not known. Source material: PBMCs or a T cell subset sorted from them (not recorded which). CDR3 bases: TGTGCCAGCAGTCATCTCCGGGAGAACACTGAAGCTTTCTTT. Protein product: CASSHLRENTEAFF.